A selection of T cell receptor beta chains follows, all from one sample in a study of Graves' ophthalmopathy and Graves' hyperthyroidism. TCRdb passed the multiplex PCR reads through MiXCR, listing each CDR3 protein once. Of about 220,000 distinct CDR3 sequences in the sample, 20% to 25% were seen once. Specimen: peripheral blood. The receptor source for this set is a woman between 45 and 60 years old with Graves' ophthalmopathy. Each CDR3 is given with its conserved first and last residue. The D gene is left open where the match is weak. Size is stated for part of the rows, as once, few or many counts, or as a class when the clone is expanded.

TGTGCCAGCTCACCTCCTAGCGGGACCGGTAGGGAGCAGTACTTC | CASSPPSGTGREQYF | NA | TRBJ2-7 | TRBD2 | TRBV18 | 15
TGCGCCAGCAGCTTAACGGGTGTTGTAGGCCGGCCGGGGGAGCAGTACTTC | CASSLTGVVGRPGEQYF | few | TRBJ2-7 | NA | TRBV5-1 | 17
TGTGCCAGCAGTAACTCCCTCGGGACTAGCGCGAACACCGGGGAGCTGTTTTTT | CASSNSLGTSANTGELFF | NA | TRBJ2-2 | TRBD2 | TRBV28 | 18
TGTGCCAGCACTTTTCTTAGCGGGAGGATCCTAAACACCGGGGAGCTGTTTTTT | CASTFLSGRILNTGELFF | NA | TRBJ2-2 | TRBD2 | TRBV12-3/TRBV12-4 | 18
TGTGCCAGCAGTGAGGAAGGGGTTCAGCCCCAGCATTTT | CASSEEGVQPQHF | many | TRBJ1-5 | NA | TRBV2 | 13
TGCGCCAGCAGCCAAGTTCAAGGAGTTGGGGTGCTGAACACTGAAGCTTTCTTT | CASSQVQGVGVLNTEAFF | many | TRBJ1-1 | NA | TRBV4-1 | 18
TGTGCCAGCAGTTCCGGAGCAGGGGGAACCCAAGAGACCCAGTACTTC | CASSSGAGGTQETQYF | once | TRBJ2-5 | TRBD1 | TRBV11-2 | 16
TGCGCCAGCAGACTAACCCGGGCCCCGACAGGGCAAGAGACCCAGTACTTC | CASRLTRAPTGQETQYF | NA | TRBJ2-5 | TRBD1 | TRBV5-1 | 17
TGTGCCAGCAGCACAAGCCCAGGGGGCGAATTCGAGACCCAGTACTTC | CASSTSPGGEFETQYF | NA | TRBJ2-5 | TRBD1 | TRBV7-6 | 16
TGTGCCAGCAGTTGGGCGGGACTAGCGGGATCCTACGAGCAGTACTTC | CASSWAGLAGSYEQYF | NA | TRBJ2-7 | TRBD2 | TRBV6-2/TRBV6-3 | 16
TGCGCCAGCGGAACAGGGACTTCTGGGGCCAACGTCCTGACTTTC | CASGTGTSGANVLTF | many | TRBJ2-6 | NA | TRBV5-1 | 15
TGTGCCAGCAGTACTCGGGGTAGGTCCGAGCAGTACTTC | CASSTRGRSEQYF | many | TRBJ2-7 | NA | TRBV6-5 | 13
TGTGCCAGCAGTGCCTTCGGGACCACCTACGAGCAGTACTTC | CASSAFGTTYEQYF | many | TRBJ2-7 | NA | TRBV6-1 | 14
TGTGCCAGCACCCCGGGTCAGGGGAGTCGCGAGCAGTACTTC | CASTPGQGSREQYF | many | TRBJ2-7 | NA | TRBV3-1 | 14
TGTGCCAGCAGCTTAGCGAGCGTCACCGGGGAGCTGTTTTTT | CASSLASVTGELFF | NA | TRBJ2-2 | NA | TRBV7-2 | 14
TGTGCCAGCAGCCAAGGATGGCCCCAAAAGCTGTTTTTT | CASSQGWPQKLFF | many | TRBJ2-2 | NA | TRBV14 | 13
TGTGCCACCAGTGACCCTTCACATACCCAGTACTTC | CATSDPSHTQYF | many | TRBJ2-5 | NA | TRBV24-1 | 12